This TCR beta chain stems from a study of identical twins. General observations from the study: Beta out-of-frame twin sharing showed a weaker excess.

A remark on this clonotype: Its antigen remains unknown.

TCRdb re-called the 5' RACE reads through MiXCR, storing one row per CDR3 protein. Of some 690,000 distinct CDR3 sequences in the sample, approximately 21% were seen once. This CDR3 region has 12 residues. The V and J ends lost 4 bases and 6 bases respectively, with 9 bases between them. From germline, CDR1 is ENHRY and CDR2 SYGVKD. The data also belong to a second study, concerning T cells expressing NK-cell markers.

The origin of this receptor is a woman younger than 35 in good health. The chain combines TRBV10-3 with TRBJ1-2; D is unclear. Source material: PBMCs. The CDR3 region has the DNA TGTGCCATCAGTGCCACGAGCAATGGCTACACCTTC. This encodes CAISATSNGYTF.